This passage covers 24 T cell receptor beta chains from one sample sequenced in a study of blood T cell repertoires in COVID-19. Only in-frame clones appear in the TCRdb table, and some are missing; sequencing was by immunoSEQ multiplex PCR. The table shows 75,000 to 85,000 clones, with roughly 84% occurring only once. The material sequenced was peripheral blood. These receptors originate from a man between 60 and 75 years old with COVID-19, enrolled during active disease.

V and J are TRBV11-2 and TRBJ1-4; D possibly corresponds to TRBD1 (6 bases). Germline CDR1 is SGHAT and CDR2 is FQNNGV. Trimming pared 4 bases from V and 4 bases from J, leaving 13 bases between. The CDR3 runs to 15 residues. CDR3 amino acids: CASSSETGYNEKLFF. The DNA for the CDR3 is TGTGCCAGCAGCTCAGAGACAGGATATAATGAAAAACTGTTTTTT.

The chain joins TRBV7-2 to TRBJ2-7, with 7 positions matching TRBD1. The V and J ends lost 0 bases and 2 bases, in that order; junction bases with no gene match: 1. The CDR3 is 14 amino acids. Germline CDR1 reads SGHTA; CDR2 reads FQGNSA. The CDR3: CASSLAGTAYEQYF. Written as DNA, the CDR3 is TGTGCCAGCAGCTTAGCCGGGACAGCCTACGAGCAGTACTTC.

This chain links TRBV2 with TRBJ2-3; 9 bases agree with TRBD2. V was pared by 7 bases and J by 2 bases, with 7 bases of the junction left unmatched. CDR1 SNHLY and CDR2 FYNNEI come from the germline V gene. This CDR3 is 15 amino acids long. The CDR3 loop reads CASKFLAGPTDTQYF. In nucleotides, the CDR3 is TGTGCCAGCAAATTTCTAGCGGGGCCCACAGATACGCAGTATTTT. The whole variable domain, filled in from reference TRBV2 and TRBJ2-3, reads EPEVTQTPSHQVTQMGQEVILRCVPISNHLYFYWYRQILGQKVEFLVSFYNNEISEKSEIFDDQFSVERPDGSNFTLKIRSTKLEDSAMYFCASKFLAGPTDTQYFGPGTRLTVL.

V usage is TRBV5-1 and J usage is TRBJ2-7; TRBD1 matches at 10 bases. Germline trimming cut 2 bases from V and 5 bases from J; bases unmatched to any gene: 4. The CDR3 runs to 14 residues. The germline V gene has CDR1 SGHRS and CDR2 YFSETQ. Here the CDR3 reads CASSFSTGGHEQYF. As DNA, the CDR3 is TGCGCCAGCAGCTTCTCGACAGGGGGCCACGAGCAGTACTTC.

J is TRBJ2-7 and V is TRBV27, with D tentatively TRBD2 (5 bases). The germline gives CDR1 MNHEY, CDR2 SMNVEV (reference sequence). CDR3 length: 19 amino acids. V was trimmed by 0 bases and J by 3 bases, leaving 24 bases between them. Here the CDR3 reads CASSLSTGVGSSALYEQYF. As DNA, the CDR3 is TGTGCCAGCAGTTTATCGACCGGGGTCGGCTCTTCGGCCCTCTACGAGCAGTACTTC.

This chain connects TRBV18 to TRBJ1-1; TRBD1 matches at 7 bases. Germline trimming cut 4 bases from V and 3 bases from J; bases unmatched to any gene: 5. The CDR3 is made up of 14 amino acids. Germline CDR1 is KGHSH and CDR2 is LQKENI. CDR3 in amino acids: CASSRRGLDTEAFF. The DNA of the CDR3 is TGTGCCAGCTCACGGAGGGGGCTCGACACTGAAGCTTTCTTT.

V is TRBV2 and J is TRBJ1-1; 8 bases fit TRBD1. V was pared by 10 bases and J by 0 bases, with 10 bases of the junction left unmatched. Germline assignment: CDR1 SNHLY and CDR2 FYNNEI. The CDR3 consists of 15 residues. CDR3 nucleotides: TGTGCCAACGTCCGGGACAGGACAATGAACACTGAAGCTTTCTTT. This translates into CANVRDRTMNTEAFF.

The V and J genes are TRBV9 and TRBJ1-4; D is ambiguous. The V end was cut by 4 bases, the J end by 3 bases, with 10 bases between. CDR3 length equals 14 residues. Looked up from germline, CDR1 is SGDLS and CDR2 is YYNGEE. The CDR3 is CASSRGESNEKLFF. CDR3 bases: TGTGCCAGCAGCCGGGGAGAGTCTAATGAAAAACTGTTTTTT.

The chain combines TRBV10-3 with TRBJ2-4; TRBD1 matches at 12 bases. Germline V gives CDR1 ENHRY, CDR2 SYGVKD. The J segment lost 3 bases and the V segment lost 10 bases, leaving 7 bases of the junction unmatched. The CDR3 spans 15 residues. The CDR3 protein is CATKGQGADKNIQYF. The DNA of the CDR3 is TGTGCCACTAAGGGACAGGGGGCCGACAAAAACATTCAGTACTTC.

The gene calls are TRBV15 and TRBJ1-1, with 11 bases matching TRBD1. The CDR3 has 15 residues. Germline lookup yields CDR1 LNHNV and CDR2 YYDKDF (reference sequence). Trimming removed 4 bases from V and 12 bases from J; junction bases left unmatched: 13. For the CDR3, the DNA is TGTGCCACCAGCACGCTCGGACAGGGGGCCGCTTTGACTTTCTTT. Translation: CATSTLGQGAALTFF.

The rearrangement links TRBV5-1 to TRBJ2-7; TRBD1 matches at 8 bases. Looked up from germline, CDR1 is SGHRS and CDR2 is YFSETQ. The CDR3 has 14 amino acids. V lost 2 bases to trimming and J lost 3 bases; unmatched junction nucleotides: 4. The CDR3 region has the DNA TGCGCCAGCAGCTTAGGACAGGGAAACTACGAGCAGTACTTC. It specifies CASSLGQGNYEQYF.

This chain links TRBV7-6 with TRBJ2-7; 9 nucleotides align to TRBD1. Germline values: CDR1 SGHVS, CDR2 FNYEAQ. The V segment lost 5 bases and the J segment 7 bases; nucleotides outside the gene matches: 6. This CDR3 spans 13 amino acids. This CDR3 reads CASSGYRGQEQYF. CDR3 DNA: TGTGCCAGCAGCGGATACAGGGGGCAAGAGCAGTACTTC. The whole variable domain, filled in from reference TRBV7-6 and TRBJ2-7, reads GAGVSQSPRYKVTKRGQDVALRCDPISGHVSLYWYRQALGQGPEFLTYFNYEAQQDKSGLPNDRFSAERPEGSISTLTIQRTEQRDSAMYRCASSGYRGQEQYFGPGTRLTVT.

The chain couples TRBV5-1 to TRBJ1-2; 7 nucleotides align to TRBD1. Losses at the gene ends were 4 bases for V and 0 bases for J; bases not matched to a gene: 3. This CDR3 spans 14 amino acids. From germline, CDR1 is SGHRS and CDR2 YFSETQ. The CDR3 sequence: CASSQGTANYGYTF. CDR3 nucleotides: TGCGCCAGCAGCCAAGGGACAGCTAACTATGGCTACACCTTC.

The gene calls are TRBV5-6 and TRBJ2-7; tentatively, D is TRBD1 (6 bases). The V gene lost 0 bases and the J gene lost 6 bases, with 7 bases spanning the gap. The germline V gene has CDR1 SGHDT and CDR2 YYEEEE. CDR3 size: 12 residues. CDR3 sequence: CASSLAQGEQYF. CDR3 bases: TGTGCCAGCAGCTTGGCACAGGGCGAGCAGTACTTC.

This clone was seen just once. The chain is built from TRBV3-1 (or the pseudogene TRBV3-2) and TRBJ1-4, with D hard to call. V shed 4 bases and J shed 4 bases, with 19 bases lying between them. CDR1 is LGHDT, CDR2 YNNKEL, per germline (reference sequence). This CDR3 is built from 17 residues. CDR3 residues: CASSPYLNRALNEKLFF. The CDR3, as DNA: TGTGCCAGCAGCCCGTACCTTAACAGAGCCCTTAATGAAAAACTGTTTTTT.

The V and J genes are TRBV2 and TRBJ2-1; 9 nucleotides align to TRBD1. J was trimmed by 7 bases and V by 6 bases; bases with no gene match: 7. The CDR3 totals 14 residues. CDR1 and CDR2 (germline): SNHLY, FYNNEI. The CDR3 DNA reads as TGTGCCAGCAGAGGCGGGACAGGGTGGAATGAGCAGTTCTTC. This encodes CASRGGTGWNEQFF.

This clone has only one observation. The genes are TRBV11-3 and TRBJ2-7, with D possibly being TRBD2 (6 bases). This CDR3 is built from 17 residues. Germline CDR1 is SGHNT and CDR2 is YENEEA. V shed 4 bases and J shed 1 base, with 20 bases lying between them. The CDR3 reads CASSSRSGGFISYEQYF. CDR3 in DNA: TGTGCCAGCAGCTCCCGCAGCGGAGGGTTCATATCCTACGAGCAGTACTTC.

The V gene is TRBV15, the J gene TRBJ2-1; 11 bases line up with TRBD1. Trimming at V came to 7 bases and at J to 9 bases, leaving 5 bases not matched to a gene. This CDR3 contains 13 residues. Germline V CDR1 and CDR2: LNHNV, YYDKDF (reference sequence). The CDR3 DNA reads TGTGCCACCACCCGGGACAGGGGGGTTGAGCAGTTCTTC. It translates to CATTRDRGVEQFF.

The genes are TRBV10-2 and TRBJ2-1, with 7 positions matching TRBD1. Per germline, CDR1 WSHSY and CDR2 SAAADI. This CDR3 has 15 amino acids. V trimming: 6 bases; J trimming: 5 bases; junction bases outside the gene matches: 10. This CDR3 is CASRRAGGMDNEQFF. In DNA, the CDR3 is TGCGCCAGCAGGAGGGCAGGGGGTATGGACAATGAGCAGTTCTTC.

This chain links TRBV6-5 with TRBJ1-2; D is unclear. The V end lost 10 bases, the J end lost 3 bases, and 9 bases lay between the germline ends. Germline CDR1 is MNHEY and CDR2 is SVGAGI. CDR3 length equals 11 residues. The chain's CDR3 is CATRRDYGYTF. CDR3 DNA: TGTGCCACCAGGAGGGACTATGGCTACACCTTC.

This chain connects TRBV11-2 to TRBJ2-7, with a tentative D call TRBD1 (6 bases). This CDR3 contains 16 residues. Trimming took off 5 bases at V and 2 bases at J, with 19 bases between the two ends. The germline V gene has CDR1 SGHAT and CDR2 FQNNGV. The CDR3 protein is CASSPIDRKATYEQYF. The DNA of the CDR3 is TGTGCCAGCAGCCCAATCGACAGGAAGGCGACCTACGAGCAGTACTTC. Together with reference TRBV11-2 and TRBJ2-7, the CDR3 gives the full variable domain: EAGVAQSPRYKIIEKRQSVAFWCNPISGHATLYWYQQILGQGPKLLIQFQNNGVVDDSQLPKDRFSAERLKGVDSTLKIQPAKLEDSAVYLCASSPIDRKATYEQYFGPGTRLTVT.

This chain connects TRBV14 to TRBJ2-3; D gene uncertain. Germline loops: CDR1 SGHDN, CDR2 FVKESK. This CDR3 comprises 16 residues. Between the trimmed V and J ends, which lost 0 bases and 2 bases, there was a span of 12 bases. CDR3 nucleotide sequence: TGTGCCAGCAGCCAAGAAACTACATTGTACACAGATACGCAGTATTTT. Translating it yields CASSQETTLYTDTQYF.

V is TRBV10-2 and J is TRBJ2-7; a weak D match, TRBD1 (6 bases). The CDR3 sequence is 15 residues long. V shed 2 bases and J shed 2 bases, with 13 bases lying between them. In germline, CDR1 is WSHSY, CDR2 SAAADI. For the CDR3, the DNA is TGCGCCAGCAGTGAGAGGGTAGGGGGTGCCTACGAGCAGTACTTC. It specifies CASSERVGGAYEQYF.

V and J are TRBV2 and TRBJ2-7; perhaps TRBD1 as D (6 bases). Trimming stripped 5 bases from V and 5 bases from J, with 13 bases between. The CDR3 runs to 13 residues. CDR1 is SNHLY, CDR2 FYNNEI, per germline. The DNA of the CDR3 is TGTGCCAGCAGTTTACAGGGTGAGAACGAGCAGTACTTC. It specifies CASSLQGENEQYF.